Following are 19 T cell receptor beta chains from one sample sequenced in a study of T cell repertoires in cytomegalovirus infection. One entry per CDR3 protein, called by TCRdb with MiXCR from the reads. The data contain more than 150,000 distinct CDR3 sequences, roughly a fifth of them singletons. Specimen: PBMCs. The receptors derive from a human donor in good health (CMV status not recorded). Some clones in this sample may be carry-over from other donors' samples.

The table lists this clonotype with many counts. The V call is TRBV7-2, the J call TRBJ1-5; 7 bases fit TRBD1. V was clipped by 5 bases and J by 1 base; unmatched bases: 11. CDR1 is SGHTA and CDR2 is FQGNSA in the germline V gene. The CDR3 extends over 17 amino acids. Here the CDR3 DNA reads TGTGCCAGCAGCGTTTTCTCCGGGACAGAGAGCAATCAGCCCCAGCATTTT. This translates into CASSVFSGTESNQPQHF.

Details on this clonotype: Because it lacks the conserved phenylalanine or tryptophan at the end, this CDR3 is likely a read error. No DNA is shown, since the ends of the CDR3 on it are uncertain; the CDR3 is the one TCRdb lists. The CDR3: CASSDGGLAGSTLL. The rearrangement links TRBV2 to TRBJ2-4; the table's D gene call, TRBD2, was not cross checked with the DNA. The CDR3 is 14 residues long, counting both termini. In germline, CDR1 is SNHLY, CDR2 FYNNEI.

On this clonotype itself: Germline is not matched at one junction end, which may reflect a read error. This sequence joins TRBV7-2 and TRBJ2-7; D not certain. In germline, CDR1 is SGHTA, CDR2 FQGNSA. This CDR3 has 12 residues. The CDR3 loop reads CASSESGYEQCF. The DNA for the CDR3 is TGTGCCAGCAGCGAAAGTGGCTACGAGCAGTGCTTC. Full variable domain (outside the CDR3, taken from reference TRBV7-2 and TRBJ2-7): GAGVSQSPSNKVTEKGKDVELRCDPISGHTALYWYRQSLGQGLEFLIYFQGNSAPDKSGLPSDRFSAERTGGSVSTLTIQRTQQEDSAVYLCASSESGYEQCFGPGTRLTVT.

This clonotype was seen a few times. The CDR3 coding sequence is TGTGCCAGCAGCCCCGTTTGGTCCCCGACAGGCAGTTGGGGCTACACCTTC. As protein: CASSPVWSPTGSWGYTF. The chain recombines TRBV7-9 with TRBJ1-2; possible D gene TRBD1, 6 bases. Trimming cost V 5 bases and J 8 bases, with 27 bases left between them. This CDR3 region has 17 residues. From germline, CDR1 is SEHNR and CDR2 FQNEAQ (reference sequence).

As for this clonotype: This sequence may be a read error, since a much larger clone differs from it by one base. Without the conserved terminal phenylalanine or tryptophan, this CDR3 likely stems from a read error. V is TRBV7-6 and J is TRBJ2-7; perhaps TRBD1 as D (5 bases). Trimming cost V 1 base and J 5 bases, with 18 bases left between them. Per the germline V gene, CDR1 is SGHVS and CDR2 is FNYEAQ. The CDR3 runs to 16 residues. CDR3 region: CASSLDGAGAGDEQYI. CDR3 coding DNA: TGTGCCAGCAGCTTAGATGGGGCCGGCGCTGGGGACGAGCAGTACATC.

This clonotype was found a few times. J is TRBJ2-7 and V is TRBV7-2, with 10 bases identical to TRBD2. V lost 4 bases, J lost 3 bases, and 6 bases stayed unmatched. Germline values: CDR1 SGHTA, CDR2 FQGNSA. The CDR3 runs to 15 residues. The CDR3: CASSSQRGGLYEQYF. In nucleotides, the CDR3 is TGTGCCAGCAGCTCCCAGCGGGGGGGCCTCTACGAGCAGTACTTC.

With regard to this clonotype: A much bigger clone sits one base away, suggesting this may be a read error. The rearrangement links TRBV7-2 to TRBJ2-7; no definite D call. Germline V gene lookup returns CDR1 SGHTA and CDR2 FQGNSA. There are 13 residues in the CDR3. CDR3 sequence reads: CASSSQLLYEQCF. CDR3 nucleotides: TGTGCCAGCAGCTCCCAACTACTATACGAGCAGTGCTTC.

This clonotype occurred many times. The V and J genes are TRBV7-2 and TRBJ2-1; 7 bases map to TRBD2. Trimming removed 3 bases from V and 1 base from J; junction bases left unmatched: 6. Germline V CDR1 and CDR2: SGHTA, FQGNSA. This CDR3 contains 16 residues. The CDR3 here is CASSLSSGGSYNEQFF. The CDR3 DNA follows: TGTGCCAGCAGCTTGTCATCCGGGGGGTCCTACAATGAGCAGTTCTTC.

Only a few counts were recorded for this clonotype. The genes are TRBV6-6 and TRBJ1-2; D call uncertain. This CDR3 has 15 amino acids. The germline V and J ends were trimmed by 4 bases and 0 bases, with 12 bases remaining between them. The germline V gene encodes CDR1 MNHNY and CDR2 SVGAGI (reference sequence). This CDR3 reads CASSFRQNTNYGYTF. The CDR3 region has the DNA TGTGCCAGCAGTTTTCGGCAGAATACTAACTATGGCTACACCTTC.

This clonotype was counted only a few times. Here the CDR3 DNA reads TGCGCCAGCAGAAAGGATAACTATGGCTACACCTTC. It specifies CASRKDNYGYTF. The rearrangement uses TRBV10-2 and TRBJ1-2, with no clear D. CDR3 size: 12 residues. Trimming left V 6 bases short and J 1 base short, with 6 bases between. The germline V gene has CDR1 WSHSY and CDR2 SAAADI.

The chain carries TRBV6-6 and TRBJ1-1, with 9 bases lining up with TRBD1. V gave up 7 bases and J gave up 5 bases; unmatched junction bases: 20. This CDR3 comprises 18 residues. The germline V gene encodes CDR1 MNHNY and CDR2 SVGAGI (reference sequence). As DNA, the CDR3 is TGTGCCAGCATTGTCTTCGTGGGACAGGGTTCGCGTTCGACTGAAGCTTTCTTT. This codes for CASIVFVGQGSRSTEAFF.

This clonotype was observed a handful of times. Written as DNA, the CDR3 is TGTGCCAGCACACGGGAAGAGGGTTATAATCAGCCCCAGCATTTT. It is translated as CASTREEGYNQPQHF. V is TRBV2 and J is TRBJ1-5; no firm D call. Germline-derived CDR1 and CDR2 are SNHLY and FYNNEI. Trimming cost V 7 bases and J 4 bases, with 17 bases left between them. CDR3 length: 15 amino acids.

At least ten counts were recorded for this clonotype. This chain uses TRBV7-3 with TRBJ1-1; D unresolved. Germline V lookup: CDR1 SGHTA, CDR2 FQGTGA. This CDR3 has 13 residues. Between the trimmed V and J ends, which lost 4 bases and 0 bases, there was a span of 6 bases. Here the CDR3 DNA reads TGTGCCAGCAGCTCCCTTGTGAACACTGAAGCTTTCTTT. Its translation: CASSSLVNTEAFF.

In this sample, this clonotype turned up many times. The chain couples TRBV7-8 to TRBJ2-5; 9 bases line up with TRBD1. V was pared by 5 bases and J by 5 bases, with 9 bases of the junction left unmatched. This CDR3 region has 15 residues. Germline V gene sequence: CDR1 SGHVS, CDR2 FQNEAQ. Here the CDR3 reads CASSPRRTGVETQYF. The CDR3 DNA reads TGTGCCAGCAGCCCTCGCCGGACAGGGGTGGAGACCCAGTACTTC.

This clonotype was seen many times. This chain connects TRBV7-2 to TRBJ2-5; 8 bases fit TRBD2. This CDR3 is 15 amino acids long. The germline gives CDR1 SGHTA, CDR2 FQGNSA. Trimming took 6 bases from V and 5 from J; bases not matched to a gene: 11. Written as DNA, the CDR3 is TGTGCCAGCAGTTTTTCGGGGGGGCTATGGGAGACCCAGTACTTC. This translates into CASSFSGGLWETQYF.

Only a few counts were recorded for this clonotype. The chain is built from TRBV7-9 and TRBJ2-1, with 9 bases matching TRBD1. The germline CDR1 and CDR2 sequences are SEHNR and FQNEAQ (reference sequence). The CDR3 covers 16 residues. The V segment lost 5 bases and the J segment 8 bases; nucleotides outside the gene matches: 13. The CDR3 spells CASSPGTGNRFHEQFF. The CDR3 DNA sequence: TGTGCCAGCAGCCCGGGGACAGGGAATAGGTTCCATGAGCAGTTCTTC. Supplemented by reference TRBV7-9 and TRBJ2-1, the full variable domain reads DTGVSQNPRHKITKRGQNVTFRCDPISEHNRLYWYRQTLGQGPEFLTYFQNEAQLEKSRLLSDRFSAERPKGSFSTLEIQRTEQGDSAMYLCASSPGTGNRFHEQFFGPGTRLTVL.

This clonotype was picked up a small number of times. The V call is TRBV7-6, the J call TRBJ2-1; 9 bases agree with TRBD1. CDR1 and CDR2 (germline): SGHVS, FNYEAQ. V was clipped by 5 bases and J by 4 bases; unmatched bases: 6. The CDR3 has 15 amino acids. The CDR3 here is CASSITGGLYNEQFF. Here the CDR3 DNA reads TGTGCCAGCAGCATCACAGGGGGCTTGTACAATGAGCAGTTCTTC.

CDR3 sequence: CASSLRPGQAYNEQFF. As DNA, the CDR3 is TGTGCCAGCAGCTTACGTCCGGGACAGGCCTACAATGAGCAGTTCTTC. V is TRBV7-3 and J is TRBJ2-1; 8 bases fit TRBD1. V shed 2 bases, J shed 2 bases, and the junction held 5 bases outside the gene matches. CDR1 SGHTA and CDR2 FQGTGA come from the germline V gene. This CDR3 region has 16 residues.

Of note for this clonotype: A read error is possible here, since a much larger clone lies one base away. The chain has TRBV7-9 and TRBJ2-7; D possibly matches TRBD1 or TRBD2 (5 bases each). This CDR3 comprises 14 residues. Germline loops: CDR1 SEHNR, CDR2 FQNEAQ (reference sequence). The CDR3 DNA reads as TGTGCCAGCAGCCTGAGGGACGGGCCCTACGAGCTGTACTTC. Translating it yields CASSLRDGPYELYF.